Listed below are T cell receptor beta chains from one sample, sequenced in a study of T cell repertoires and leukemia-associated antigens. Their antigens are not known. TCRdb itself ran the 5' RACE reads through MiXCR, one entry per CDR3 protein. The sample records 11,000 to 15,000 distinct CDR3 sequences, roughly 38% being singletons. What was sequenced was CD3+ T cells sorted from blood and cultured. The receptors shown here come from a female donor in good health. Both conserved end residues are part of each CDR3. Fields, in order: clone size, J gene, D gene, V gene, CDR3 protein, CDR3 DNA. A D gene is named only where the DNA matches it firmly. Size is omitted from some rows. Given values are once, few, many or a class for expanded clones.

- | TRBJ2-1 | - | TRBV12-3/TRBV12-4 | CASGDNEQFF | TGTGCCAGCGGGGACAATGAGCAGTTCTTC
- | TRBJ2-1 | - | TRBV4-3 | CASSQDPHYNEQFF | TGCGCCAGCAGCCAAGATCCCCACTACAATGAGCAGTTCTTC
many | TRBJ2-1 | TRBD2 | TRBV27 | CASSLSGGLAGGEQFF | TGTGCCAGCAGTTTATCTGGGGGACTAGCGGGAGGTGAGCAGTTCTTC
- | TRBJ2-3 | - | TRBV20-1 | CSARTTDTQYF | TGCAGTGCTAGGACAACAGATACGCAGTATTTT
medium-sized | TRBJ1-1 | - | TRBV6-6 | CASSYDWGRTEAFF | TGTGCCAGCAGCTACGACTGGGGGCGTACTGAAGCTTTCTTT
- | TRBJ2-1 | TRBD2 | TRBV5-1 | CASSLRSESGRGRIQFF | TGCGCCAGCAGCCTGCGATCGGAGAGCGGGAGGGGGAGAATACAGTTCTTC
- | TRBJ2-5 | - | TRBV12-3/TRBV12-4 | CPSSVWAQETQYF | TGTCCCAGCAGTGTCTGGGCCCAAGAGACCCAGTACTTC
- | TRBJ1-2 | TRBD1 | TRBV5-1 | CASSLDSGTGGGYTF | TGCGCCAGCAGCTTGGACTCCGGGACAGGGGGAGGCTACACCTTC
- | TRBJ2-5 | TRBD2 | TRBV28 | CACRASGRGEAQYF | TGTGCCTGCCGGGCTAGCGGGAGAGGGGAGGCCCAGTACTTC
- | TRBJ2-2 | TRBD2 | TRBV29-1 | CSVAGGLHTGELFF | TGCAGCGTTGCGGGAGGACTACACACCGGGGAGCTGTTTTTT
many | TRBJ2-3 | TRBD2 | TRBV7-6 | CASSSRTSGSTDTQYF | TGTGCCAGCAGTTCCCGGACTAGCGGGAGTACAGATACGCAGTATTTT
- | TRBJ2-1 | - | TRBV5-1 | CASSLEHQQFF | TGCGCCAGCAGCTTGGAACACCAGCAGTTCTTC
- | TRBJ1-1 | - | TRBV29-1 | CSVGAVYEAFF | TGCAGCGTGGGGGCAGTGTATGAAGCTTTCTTC
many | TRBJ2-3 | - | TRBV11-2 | CASSRDTLTDTQYF | TGTGCCAGCAGCCGGGACACTCTCACAGATACGCAGTATTTT
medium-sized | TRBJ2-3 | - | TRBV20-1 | CSAYLSADTQYF | TGCAGTGCCTATCTGTCCGCGGATACGCAGTATTTT
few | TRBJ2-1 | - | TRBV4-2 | CASSQGSGDYNEQFF | TGTGCCAGCAGCCAAGGTTCTGGAGACTACAATGAGCAGTTCTTC
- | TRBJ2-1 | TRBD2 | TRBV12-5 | CASGLVPLGTSVDEQFF | TGTGCTAGTGGTTTGGTACCCCTCGGGACTAGCGTCGATGAGCAGTTCTTC
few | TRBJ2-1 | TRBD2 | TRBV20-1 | CSASLASGRTYNEQFF | TGCAGTGCTAGCTTAGCTAGCGGGAGGACCTACAATGAGCAGTTCTTC
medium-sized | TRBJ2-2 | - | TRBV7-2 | CASSPFHWVSTGELFF | TGTGCCAGCAGCCCTTTTCATTGGGTATCAACCGGGGAGCTGTTTTTT
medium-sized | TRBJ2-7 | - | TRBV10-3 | CAISGGGLADLGYEQYF | TGTGCCATCAGTGGAGGGGGGCTAGCGGACCTAGGGTACGAGCAGTACTTC
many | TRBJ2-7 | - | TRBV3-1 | CASSQDLATSSYEQYF | TGTGCCAGCAGCCAAGATTTAGCGACAAGCTCCTACGAGCAGTACTTC
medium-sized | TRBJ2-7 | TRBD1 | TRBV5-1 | CASTPAGGFSYEQYF | TGCGCCAGCACCCCCGCAGGGGGCTTCTCCTACGAGCAGTACTTC
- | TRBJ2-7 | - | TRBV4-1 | CASSQRVPGVNYEQYF | TGCGCCAGCAGCCAGAGGGTCCCCGGTGTAAACTACGAGCAGTACTTC
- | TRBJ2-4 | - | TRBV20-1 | CSACKRSTPTKNIQYF | TGCAGTGCTTGCAAGAGGTCCACTCCTACCAAAAACATTCAGTACTTC
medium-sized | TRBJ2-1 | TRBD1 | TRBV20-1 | CSAGRQGPYNEQFF | TGCAGTGCGGGTCGACAGGGACCCTACAATGAGCAGTTCTTC
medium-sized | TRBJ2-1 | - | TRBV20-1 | CSATGSYNEQFF | TGCAGTGCTACGGGCTCCTACAATGAGCAGTTCTTC
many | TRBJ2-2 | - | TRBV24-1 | CATWDGAGELFF | TGTGCCACCTGGGACGGGGCCGGGGAGCTGTTTTTT
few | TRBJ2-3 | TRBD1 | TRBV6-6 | CASSPGQGAGTPDTQYF | TGTGCCAGCAGCCCAGGACAGGGGGCAGGCACCCCAGATACGCAGTATTTT
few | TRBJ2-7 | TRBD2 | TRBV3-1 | CASSRGVGEQYF | TGTGCCAGCAGTCGGGGGGTCGGGGAGCAGTACTTC
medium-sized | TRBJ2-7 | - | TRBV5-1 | CASSLVSGPYEQYF | TGCGCCAGCAGCTTGGTATCCGGTCCCTACGAGCAGTACTTC
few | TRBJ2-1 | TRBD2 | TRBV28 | CASSHPGLAGYNEQFF | TGTGCCAGCAGTCACCCGGGACTAGCGGGTTACAATGAGCAGTTCTTC
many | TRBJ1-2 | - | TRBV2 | CATKGVSSYGCTF | -
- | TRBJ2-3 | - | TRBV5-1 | CASSLEQMVRTNTQYF | TGCGCCAGCAGCTTGGAGCAGATGGTGAGAACAAATACGCAGTATTTT
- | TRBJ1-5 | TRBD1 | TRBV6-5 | CASSSDRGVYQPQHF | TGTGCCAGCAGCTCCGACAGGGGAGTATATCAGCCCCAGCATTTT
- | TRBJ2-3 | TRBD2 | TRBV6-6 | CASKRPAGGQYTDTQYF | TGTGCCAGCAAAAGGCCAGCGGGAGGGCAATACACAGATACGCAGTATTTT
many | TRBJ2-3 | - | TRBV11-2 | CASSNTMLGGGTDTQYF | TGTGCCAGCAGCAACACAATGCTAGGTGGGGGCACAGATACGCAGTATTTT
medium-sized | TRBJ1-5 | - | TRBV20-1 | CSAPTADSNQPQHF | TGCAGTGCCCCGACCGCCGATAGCAATCAGCCCCAGCATTTT
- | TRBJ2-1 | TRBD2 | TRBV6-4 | CASSVGTSGSYNEQFF | TGTGCCAGCAGCGTCGGGACTAGCGGGAGTTACAATGAGCAGTTCTTC
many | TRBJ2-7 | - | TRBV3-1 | CASSQDPGRGYEQYF | TGTGCCAGCAGCCAAGATCCCGGGAGAGGGTACGAGCAGTACTTC
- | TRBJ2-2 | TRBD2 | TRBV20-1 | CSAKGGANTGELFF | TGCAGTGCTAAGGGAGGGGCGAACACCGGGGAGCTGTTTTTT
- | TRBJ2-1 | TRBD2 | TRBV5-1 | CASSLSGRIYNEQFF | TGCGCCAGCAGCTTGAGCGGGAGGATTTACAATGAGCAGTTCTTC
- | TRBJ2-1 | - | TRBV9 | CASSVVGAYNEQFF | TGTGCCAGCAGCGTAGTGGGGGCATACAATGAGCAGTTCTTC
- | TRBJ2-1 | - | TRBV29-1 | CSFTGSYNVQFF | TGCAGCTTCACGGGCTCCTACAATGTGCAGTTCTTC
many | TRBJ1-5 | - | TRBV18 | CASSPSDTSNQPQHF | TGTGCCAGCTCACCTTCAGACACTAGCAATCAGCCCCAGCATTTT
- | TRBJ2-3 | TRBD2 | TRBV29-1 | CSAPTTSVEGAGTQYF | TGCAGCGCCCCGACGACTAGCGTAGAGGGAGCAGGTACGCAGTATTTT
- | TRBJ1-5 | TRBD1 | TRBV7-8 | CASSPRTGKADTQHF | TGTGCCAGCAGCCCCCGGACAGGGAAGGCGGATACGCAGCATTTT
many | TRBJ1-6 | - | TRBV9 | CASSVGMSIGNSPLHF | TGTGCCAGCAGCGTAGGAATGTCAATCGGGAATTCACCCCTCCACTTT
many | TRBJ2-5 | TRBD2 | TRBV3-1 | CASNRTSGSRKTQYF | TGTGCCAGCAACCGGACTAGCGGGAGCCGGAAGACCCAGTACTTC
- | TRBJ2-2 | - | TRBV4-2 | CASSQVVASRGTGELFF | TGTGCCAGCAGCCAAGTCGTGGCGAGCAGGGGCACCGGGGAGCTGTTTTTT
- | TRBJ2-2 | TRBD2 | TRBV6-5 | CASRQTSGNTGEQFF | TGTGCCAGCAGGCAGACTAGCGGTAACACCGGGGAGCAGTTTTTT
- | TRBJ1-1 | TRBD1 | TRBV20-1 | CSARGTGGRGTEAFF | TGCAGTGCTAGGGGGACAGGGGGCCGTGGCACTGAAGCTTTCTTT
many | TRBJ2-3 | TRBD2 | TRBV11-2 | CASSKRSGTSGGEGTDTQYF | TGTGCCAGCAGCAAACGCTCCGGGACTAGCGGGGGGGAGGGCACAGATACGCAGTATTTT
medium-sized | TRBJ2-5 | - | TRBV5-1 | CASRWGVGDEETQYF | TGCGCCAGCAGGTGGGGGGTAGGCGATGAAGAGACCCAGTACTTC
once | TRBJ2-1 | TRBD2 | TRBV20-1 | CSARELAGQNEQFF | TGCAGTGCTAGGGAACTAGCGGGGCAAAATGAGCAGTTCTTC
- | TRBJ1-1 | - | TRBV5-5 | CASSAIAMNTEAFF | TGTGCCAGCAGCGCGATAGCGATGAACACTGAAGCTTTCTTT
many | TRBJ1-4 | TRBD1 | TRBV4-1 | CASKRTGALEKLFF | TGCGCCAGCAAGAGGACAGGGGCCCTTGAAAAACTGTTTTTT
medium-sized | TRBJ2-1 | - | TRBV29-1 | CSVERDTYNEQFF | TGCAGCGTTGAGCGGGATACCTACAATGAGCAGTTCTTC
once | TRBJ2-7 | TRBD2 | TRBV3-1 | CASSQNPLIAGGGDEQYF | TGTGCCAGCAGCCAAAACCCCCTCATAGCGGGAGGCGGCGACGAGCAGTACTTC
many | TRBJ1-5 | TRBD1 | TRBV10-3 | CAISETGLSNQPQHF | TGTGCCATCTCTGAGACAGGGCTCAGCAATCAGCCCCAGCATTTT